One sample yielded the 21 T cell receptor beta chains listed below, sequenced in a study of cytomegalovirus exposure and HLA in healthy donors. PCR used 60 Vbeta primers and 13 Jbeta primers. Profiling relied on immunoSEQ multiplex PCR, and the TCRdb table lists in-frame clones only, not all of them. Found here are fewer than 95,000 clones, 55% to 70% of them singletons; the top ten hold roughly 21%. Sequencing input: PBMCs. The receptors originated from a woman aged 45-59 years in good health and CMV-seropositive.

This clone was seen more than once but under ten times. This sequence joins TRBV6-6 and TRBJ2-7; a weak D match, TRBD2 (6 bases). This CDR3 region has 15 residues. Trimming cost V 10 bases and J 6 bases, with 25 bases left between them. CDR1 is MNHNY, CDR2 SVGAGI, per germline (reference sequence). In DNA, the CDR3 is TGTGCCACTGGGAGGTGGTCGGGAGTCCAAAGCGAGCAGTACTTC. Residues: CATGRWSGVQSEQYF.

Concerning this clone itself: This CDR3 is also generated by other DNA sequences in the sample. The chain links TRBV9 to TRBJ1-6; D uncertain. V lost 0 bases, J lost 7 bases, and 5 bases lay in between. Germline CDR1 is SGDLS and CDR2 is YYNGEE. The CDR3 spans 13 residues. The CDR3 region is CASSVGGNSPLHF. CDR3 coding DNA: TGTGCCAGCAGCGTAGGAGGGAATTCACCCCTCCACTTT. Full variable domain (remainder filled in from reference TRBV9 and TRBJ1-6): DSGVTQTPKHLITATGQRVTLRCSPRSGDLSVYWYQQSLDQGLQFLIQYYNGEERAKGNILERFSAQQFPDLHSELNLSSLELGDSALYFCASSVGGNSPLHFGNGTRLTVT.

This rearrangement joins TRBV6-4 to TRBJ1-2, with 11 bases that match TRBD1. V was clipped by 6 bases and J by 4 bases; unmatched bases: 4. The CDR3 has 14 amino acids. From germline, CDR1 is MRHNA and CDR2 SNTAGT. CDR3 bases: TGTGCCAGCAGCGAGGGACAGGGGGGCTATGGCTACACCTTC. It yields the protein CASSEGQGGYGYTF.

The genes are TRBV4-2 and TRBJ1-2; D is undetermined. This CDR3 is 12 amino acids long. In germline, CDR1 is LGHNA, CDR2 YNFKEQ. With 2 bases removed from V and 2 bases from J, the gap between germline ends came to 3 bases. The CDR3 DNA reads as TGTGCCAGCAGCCAACGGAACTATGGCTACACCTTC. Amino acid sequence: CASSQRNYGYTF.

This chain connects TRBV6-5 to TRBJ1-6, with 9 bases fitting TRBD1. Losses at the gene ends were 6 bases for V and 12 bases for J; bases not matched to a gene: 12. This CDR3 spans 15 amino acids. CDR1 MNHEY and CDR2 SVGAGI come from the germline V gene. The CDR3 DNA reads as TGTGCCAGCAGACCCGGGACAGGGTTATTGGGACCCCTCCACTTT. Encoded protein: CASRPGTGLLGPLHF.

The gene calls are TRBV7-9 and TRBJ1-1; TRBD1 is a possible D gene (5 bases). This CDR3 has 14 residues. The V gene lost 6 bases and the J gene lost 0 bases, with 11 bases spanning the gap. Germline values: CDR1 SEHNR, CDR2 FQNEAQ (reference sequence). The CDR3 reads CASRLGTLNTEAFF. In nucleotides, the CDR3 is TGTGCCAGCAGACTCGGGACTTTGAACACTGAAGCTTTCTTT.

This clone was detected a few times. The DNA of the CDR3 is TGTGCCACCAGGGACTGGAAGGATAATGAGCAGTTCTTC. This gives the protein CATRDWKDNEQFF. This sequence joins TRBV6-1 and TRBJ2-1; D perhaps matches TRBD2 (6 bases). V lost 10 bases and J lost 7, with 17 bases in between. From germline, CDR1 is MNHNS and CDR2 SASEGT. CDR3 length equals 13 residues.

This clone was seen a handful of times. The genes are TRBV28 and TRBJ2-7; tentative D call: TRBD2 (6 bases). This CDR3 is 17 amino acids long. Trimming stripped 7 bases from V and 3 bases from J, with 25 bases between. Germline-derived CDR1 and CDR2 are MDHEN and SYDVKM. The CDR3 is CASISGQRAGPGYEQYF. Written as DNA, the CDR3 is TGTGCCAGCATCTCAGGCCAACGAGCGGGTCCGGGCTACGAGCAGTACTTC.

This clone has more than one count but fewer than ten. The chain's CDR3 is CASSVVAGPSGANVLTF. CDR3 bases: TGTGCCAGCAGCGTAGTGGCAGGGCCCTCTGGGGCCAACGTCCTGACTTTC. The chain carries TRBV9 and TRBJ2-6; a weak D match, TRBD1 (5 bases). V dropped 0 bases and J dropped 0 bases, with 10 bases sitting between them. Germline loops: CDR1 SGDLS, CDR2 YYNGEE. This CDR3 region has 17 residues.

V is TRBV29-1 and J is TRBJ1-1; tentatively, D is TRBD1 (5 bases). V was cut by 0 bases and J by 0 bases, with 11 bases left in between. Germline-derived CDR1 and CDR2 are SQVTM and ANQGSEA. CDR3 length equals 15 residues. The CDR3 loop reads CSVEERGGLNTEAFF. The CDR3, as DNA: TGCAGCGTTGAAGAAAGGGGAGGGTTGAACACTGAAGCTTTCTTT. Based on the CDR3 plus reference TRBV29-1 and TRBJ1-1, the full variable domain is SAVISQKPSRDICQRGTSLTIQCQVDSQVTMMFWYRQQPGQSLTLIATANQGSEATYESGFVIDKFPISRPNLTFSTLTVSNMSPEDSSIYLCSVEERGGLNTEAFFGQGTRLTVV.

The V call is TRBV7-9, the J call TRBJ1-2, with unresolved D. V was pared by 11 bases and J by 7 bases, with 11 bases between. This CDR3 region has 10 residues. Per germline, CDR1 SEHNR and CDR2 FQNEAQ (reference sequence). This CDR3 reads CASEAGGYTF. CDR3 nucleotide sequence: TGTGCCTCCGAGGCGGGTGGCTACACCTTC.

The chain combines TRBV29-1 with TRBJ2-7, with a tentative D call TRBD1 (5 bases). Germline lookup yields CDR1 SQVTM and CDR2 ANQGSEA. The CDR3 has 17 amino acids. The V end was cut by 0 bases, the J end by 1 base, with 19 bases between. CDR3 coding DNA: TGCAGCGTTGAAGATGACAGTGGAGAAAGGGGATCCTACGAGCAGTACTTC. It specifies CSVEDDSGERGSYEQYF.

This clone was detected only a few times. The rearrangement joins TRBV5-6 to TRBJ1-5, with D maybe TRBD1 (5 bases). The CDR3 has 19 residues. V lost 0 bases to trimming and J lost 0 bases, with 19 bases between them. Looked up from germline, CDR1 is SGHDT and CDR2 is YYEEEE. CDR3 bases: TGTGCCAGCAGCTTGGAGCGGGGACTAAAGAGAAATAGCAATCAGCCCCAGCATTTT. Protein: CASSLERGLKRNSNQPQHF.

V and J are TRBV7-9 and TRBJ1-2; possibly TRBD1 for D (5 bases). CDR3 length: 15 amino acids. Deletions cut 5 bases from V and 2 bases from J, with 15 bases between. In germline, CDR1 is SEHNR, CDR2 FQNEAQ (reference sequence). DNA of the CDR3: TGTGCCAGCAGCACAAACAGGAAGATAAACTATGGCTACACCTTC. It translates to CASSTNRKINYGYTF. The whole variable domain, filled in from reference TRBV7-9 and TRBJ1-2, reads DTGVSQNPRHKITKRGQNVTFRCDPISEHNRLYWYRQTLGQGPEFLTYFQNEAQLEKSRLLSDRFSAERPKGSFSTLEIQRTEQGDSAMYLCASSTNRKINYGYTFGSGTRLTVV.

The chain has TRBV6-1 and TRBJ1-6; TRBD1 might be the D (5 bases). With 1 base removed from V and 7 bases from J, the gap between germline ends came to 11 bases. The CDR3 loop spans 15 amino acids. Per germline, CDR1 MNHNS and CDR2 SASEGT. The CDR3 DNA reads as TGTGCCAGCAGTGAAGGGGGCAGGGTGAATTCACCCCTCCACTTT. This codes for CASSEGGRVNSPLHF.

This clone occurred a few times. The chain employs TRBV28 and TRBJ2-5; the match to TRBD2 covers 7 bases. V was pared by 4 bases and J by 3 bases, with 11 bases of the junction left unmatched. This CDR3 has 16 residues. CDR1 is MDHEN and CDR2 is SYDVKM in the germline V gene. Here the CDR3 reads CASSSSRGDGEETQYF. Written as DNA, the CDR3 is TGTGCCAGCAGTTCATCTCGGGGGGACGGAGAAGAGACCCAGTACTTC. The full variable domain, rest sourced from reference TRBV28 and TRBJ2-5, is DVKVTQSSRYLVKRTGEKVFLECVQDMDHENMFWYRQDPGLGLRLIYFSYDVKMKEKGDIPEGYSVSREKKERFSLILESASTNQTSMYLCASSSSRGDGEETQYFGPGTRLLVL.

For the CDR3, the DNA is TGTGCCTGGAGTACCGGACAGGGCAGAAATACGCAGTATTTT. Its translation: CAWSTGQGRNTQYF. This chain uses TRBV30 with TRBJ2-3, with 8 positions matching TRBD1. The trim removed 2 bases at V and 7 bases at J, leaving 8 bases unmatched. Germline-derived CDR1 and CDR2 are GTSNPN and SVGIG (reference sequence). The CDR3 loop spans 14 amino acids.

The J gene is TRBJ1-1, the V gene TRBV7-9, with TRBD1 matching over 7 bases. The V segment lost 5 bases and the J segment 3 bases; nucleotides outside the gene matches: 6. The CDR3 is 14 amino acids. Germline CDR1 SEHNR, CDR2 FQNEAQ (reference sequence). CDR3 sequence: CASSKTGEDTEAFF. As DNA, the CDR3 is TGTGCCAGCAGCAAAACAGGGGAGGACACTGAAGCTTTCTTT.

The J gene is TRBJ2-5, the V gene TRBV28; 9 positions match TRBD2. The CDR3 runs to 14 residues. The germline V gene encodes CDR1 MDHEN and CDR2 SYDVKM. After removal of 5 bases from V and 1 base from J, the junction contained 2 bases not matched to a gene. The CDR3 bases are TGTGCCAGCAGTCCTAGCGGGGCCCAAGAGACCCAGTACTTC. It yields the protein CASSPSGAQETQYF.

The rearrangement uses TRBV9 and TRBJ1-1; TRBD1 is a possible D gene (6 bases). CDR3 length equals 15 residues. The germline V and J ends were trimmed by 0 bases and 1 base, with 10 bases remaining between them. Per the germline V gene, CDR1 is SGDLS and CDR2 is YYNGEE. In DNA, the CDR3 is TGTGCCAGCAGCGTAGGGGCAGGGGCGAACACTGAAGCTTTCTTT. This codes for CASSVGAGANTEAFF.

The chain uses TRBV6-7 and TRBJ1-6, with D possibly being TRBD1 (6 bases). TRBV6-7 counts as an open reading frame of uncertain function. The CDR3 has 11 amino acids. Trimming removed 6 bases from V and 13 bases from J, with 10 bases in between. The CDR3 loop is CASRQGCPLHF. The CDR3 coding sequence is TGTGCCAGCAGACAGGGTTGCCCCCTCCACTTT.